This entry is about one T cell receptor (beta chain). Antigen: not known. Profiling relied on immunoSEQ multiplex PCR, and the TCRdb table lists in-frame clones only, not all of them. Of roughly 1 million clones in the sample, about 76% were seen once. Germline V CDR1 and CDR2: SGHRS, YFSETQ. The CDR3 totals 15 residues. V shed 0 bases and J shed 3 bases, with 12 bases lying between them. These data originate in a study of shared clonotypes between healthy human individuals. Study-level results: Sequencing of the sorted subsets was shown by rarefaction to be incomplete despite large depth. Shared clonotypes across all four donors exceeded non-shared ones in generation probability.

The source material was memory CD4+ T cells sorted from blood. Subset indicated: CD45RA-negative fraction. V and J are TRBV5-1 and TRBJ1-1; D is unresolved. This receptor was taken from a man between 18 and 29 years old in good health. In DNA, the CDR3 is TGCGCCAGCAGCTTGGGTGGAGTAGGGTACACTGAAGCTTTCTTT. Translation gives CASSLGGVGYTEAFF.